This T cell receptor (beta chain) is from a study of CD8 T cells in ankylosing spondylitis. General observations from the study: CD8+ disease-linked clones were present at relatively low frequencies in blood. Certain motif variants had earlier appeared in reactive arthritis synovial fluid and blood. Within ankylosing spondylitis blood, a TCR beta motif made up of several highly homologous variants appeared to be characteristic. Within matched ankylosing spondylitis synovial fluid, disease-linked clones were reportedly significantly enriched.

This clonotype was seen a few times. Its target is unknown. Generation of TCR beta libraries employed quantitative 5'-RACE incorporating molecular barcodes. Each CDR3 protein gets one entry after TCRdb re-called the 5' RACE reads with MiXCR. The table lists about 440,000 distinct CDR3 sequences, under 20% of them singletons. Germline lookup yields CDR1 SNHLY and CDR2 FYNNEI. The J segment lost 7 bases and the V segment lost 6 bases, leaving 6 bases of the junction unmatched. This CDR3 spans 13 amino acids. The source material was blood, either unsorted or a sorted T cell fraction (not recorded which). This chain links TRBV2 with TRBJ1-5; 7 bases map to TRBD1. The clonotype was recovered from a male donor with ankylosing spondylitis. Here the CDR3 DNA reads TGTGCCAGCAGCGGGACAGCGAGGCAGCCCCAGCATTTT. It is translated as CASSGTARQPQHF.